This TCR beta chain was identified in a study of cytomegalovirus exposure and HLA in healthy donors. Use of 60 Vbeta and 13 Jbeta primers characterized the PCR. Method: immunoSEQ multiplex PCR; TCRdb's copy keeps in-frame clones and lacks some. The data show 220,000 or so clones, more than 65% seen once. The CDR3 extends over 14 amino acids. The germline CDR1 and CDR2 sequences are SGHRS and YFSETQ. J was trimmed by 2 bases and V by 4 bases; bases with no gene match: 5. This rearrangement joins TRBV5-1 to TRBJ2-7, with 8 nucleotides matching TRBD1. The sequenced material came from PBMCs. This TCR was recovered from a woman under 40 in good health and CMV-seronegative. In DNA form, the CDR3 reads TGCGCCAGCAGCACGGGACAGGTCCCCTACGAGCAGTACTTC. It codes for CASSTGQVPYEQYF.